This T cell receptor beta chain was observed in a study of T cells in Graves' hyperthyroidism and ophthalmopathy. This clonotype has a count of ten or more. RNA transcripts served as the template for amplifying TCR beta CDR3 regions. The HTBI primer set served for first-round RT-PCR of the TCR CDR3. TCRdb recomputed calls from the multiplex PCR reads with MiXCR, one row per CDR3 protein. The sample has more than 250,000 distinct CDR3 sequences, roughly 15% seen once. This CDR3 comprises 12 residues. V lost 4 bases and J lost 8, with 12 bases in between. From germline, CDR1 is DFQATT and CDR2 SNEGSKA (reference sequence). The PBMCs were sourced from fresh peripheral blood (around 9.3 ml).

Sequenced sample: blood. This chain joins TRBV20-1 and TRBJ2-4; weak D call: TRBD2 (6 bases). The receptor's source is a woman between 45 and 65 years old with Graves' hyperthyroidism that later progressed to Graves' ophthalmopathy. The CDR3 region is CSANAREDIQYF. The CDR3 DNA sequence: TGCAGTGCTAATGCCAGGGAGGACATTCAGTACTTC.